This TCR beta chain is from a study of blood T cell repertoires in COVID-19. Study in general: Samples taken during acute and convalescent COVID-19 were collected in the United States, Italy and Spain. The cDNA or gDNA used as material had been derived from T cells, B-cell-depleted T cells, or PBMCs.

Authors' data handling: How many nucleated cells were present was estimated from reference gene primer amplification. Sequencing used immunoSEQ multiplex PCR; TCRdb keeps in-frame clones, though not all of them. V and J calls and clone size are those listed in that table; D and trimming were worked out from the DNA. The table includes 200,000 to 250,000 clones, about 90% detected once. With 2 bases removed from V and 3 bases from J, the gap between germline ends came to 4 bases. The V gene's germline CDR1 is MNHEY and CDR2 SVGAGI. This CDR3 has 12 amino acids. The receptor's source is a man between 35 and 55 years old with active or convalescent COVID-19. Sequencing used peripheral blood. The chain carries TRBV6-5 and TRBJ1-1, with D uncertain. The CDR3 DNA is TGTGCCAGCAGTTACAGCTACACTGAAGCTTTCTTT. The encoded protein is CASSYSYTEAFF.